A selection of T cell receptor beta chains follows, all from one sample in a study of cytomegalovirus exposure and HLA in healthy donors. Clones were sequenced by immunoSEQ multiplex PCR, and TCRdb holds only the in-frame ones, with some missing. This sample has 110,000 or so clones, with approximately 75% found just once. Specimen: PBMCs. These receptors originate from a man in his forties in good health and CMV-seronegative. The CDR3 runs from the conserved cysteine through the conserved F or W. A D gene is named only where the DNA matches it firmly. Expanded clones are given a class, and other clones once, few, many or no size at all.

V gene	D gene	J gene	clone size	CDR3 DNA	CDR3 protein
TRBV27	-	TRBJ1-2	-	TGTGCCAGCAGTTCGACCAGGAGGAGCAATTTACTTAACTATGGCTACACCTTC	CASSSTRRSNLLNYGYTF
TRBV7-6	-	TRBJ2-1	few	TGTGCCAGCAGCTTAGCTTCGGGGTATGAGCAGTTCTTC	CASSLASGYEQFF
TRBV27	TRBD2	TRBJ2-7	-	TGTGCCAGCAGTTTATCGATGGCTAGCGGGAGGAGCGAGCAGTACTTC	CASSLSMASGRSEQYF
TRBV30	-	TRBJ1-3	-	TGTGCCTGGAGTGAGGGACTGGGAAACACCATATATTTT	CAWSEGLGNTIYF
TRBV15	TRBD2	TRBJ2-1	-	TGTGCCACCAGCAGCGATTTGACTAGCGGTTATTACAATGAGCAGTTCTTC	CATSSDLTSGYYNEQFF
TRBV5-1	TRBD2	TRBJ2-1	-	TGCGCCAGCAGCTTGACACCTAGCGGGGGGGCCAATGAGCAGTTCTTC	CASSLTPSGGANEQFF
TRBV5-6	TRBD2	TRBJ2-7	-	TGTGCCAGCAGCTATGGACTAGCGGGAGTTGAGCAGTACTTC	CASSYGLAGVEQYF
TRBV19	TRBD1	TRBJ2-7	once	TGTGCCAGTAGTATCCCGGACAGGGGCGAGGTCGAGCAGTACTTC	CASSIPDRGEVEQYF
TRBV5-1	-	TRBJ2-1	-	TGCGCCAGCAGCTTGAGTAGCGCAAACAATGAGCAGTTCTTC	CASSLSSANNEQFF
TRBV5-8	-	TRBJ1-2	-	TGTGCCAGCAGTCACCGGGGAGGTAGTTTGATCTATGGCTACACCTTC	CASSHRGGSLIYGYTF
TRBV10-2	-	TRBJ1-1	-	TGCGCCAGCAGAGCGGGGGCAGGAAACACTGAAGCTTTCTTT	CASRAGAGNTEAFF
TRBV6-6	-	TRBJ1-1	once	TGTGCCAGCGAGAGACTGGGAGGCACTGAAGCTTTCTTT	CASERLGGTEAFF
TRBV18	TRBD1	TRBJ1-3	-	TGTGCCAGCTCACCGGGTAAACCGGGACAGTCCTCTGGAAACACCATATATTTT	CASSPGKPGQSSGNTIYF
TRBV6-5	-	TRBJ1-2	-	TGTGCCAGCAGGGGCCAAAGAGGCTACACCTTC	CASRGQRGYTF
TRBV7-6	-	TRBJ1-4	-	TGTGCCAGCAGCTTAAGGATCGGAGTTGAACTGTTTTTT	CASSLRIGVELFF
TRBV7-3	-	TRBJ2-1	-	TGTGCCAGCAGCTCAGGGGTGGGGCCCCTCCCCCTATACAATGAGCAGTTCTTC	CASSSGVGPLPLYNEQFF
TRBV6-1	-	TRBJ2-2	-	TGTGCCAGCACCAGTCAGGGGTGGTCCGGGGAGCTGTTTTTT	CASTSQGWSGELFF
TRBV2	-	TRBJ1-1	-	TGTGCCAGCAGGGTCGACAGGAACACTGAAGCTTTCTTT	CASRVDRNTEAFF
TRBV4-3	TRBD2	TRBJ2-7	-	TGCGCCAGCAGCCAAGGGCCGGGACTAGCGGGAAAAGGGACCTACGAGCAGTACTTC	CASSQGPGLAGKGTYEQYF
TRBV6-5	TRBD1	TRBJ2-7	-	TGTGCCAGCAGTCGACAGGGGCCCTACGAGCAGTACTTC	CASSRQGPYEQYF
TRBV7-9	-	TRBJ2-1	-	TGTGCCAGCAGACTAGTCCAACCCCACAATGAGCAGTTCTTC	CASRLVQPHNEQFF
TRBV9	-	TRBJ1-2	-	TGTGCCAGCAGCGCCCTGGGTGGGGCAGGAGACTATGGCTACACCTTC	CASSALGGAGDYGYTF
TRBV19	TRBD2	TRBJ2-5	-	TGTGCCAGTACTAGCGGGTCAGAGACCCAGTACTTC	CASTSGSETQYF
TRBV7-6	-	TRBJ1-1	-	TGTGCCAGCAGCGTTCAAACAAATACTGAAGCTTTCTTT	CASSVQTNTEAFF
TRBV19	TRBD1	TRBJ1-2	-	TGTGCCAGTAGCATGGACAGGCGGGGTGGCTACACCTTC	CASSMDRRGGYTF
TRBV5-6	TRBD1	TRBJ2-5	-	TGTGCCAGCAGCCTCGGGACAGATCAAGAGACCCAGTACTTC	CASSLGTDQETQYF
TRBV11-2	-	TRBJ1-2	-	TGTGCCAGCAGCGGAAAACAGGGTTTTACGTACGGCTACACCTTC	CASSGKQGFTYGYTF
TRBV2	TRBD1	TRBJ2-7	-	TGTGCCAGCAGGGTTGGGACAGCAGACTTAAGCTACGAGCAGTACTTC	CASRVGTADLSYEQYF
TRBV2	-	TRBJ1-6	-	TGTGCCAGCAGTGAAGGCCAGGGGAATTCACCCCTCCACTTT	CASSEGQGNSPLHF
TRBV10-3	TRBD2	TRBJ2-5	few	TGTGCCATCAGTAGGACTAGCGGGGATGAGACCCAGTACTTC	CAISRTSGDETQYF
TRBV5-3	-	TRBJ1-1	-	TGTGCCAGAAGTTGCCACAGGGAGCATACTGAAGCTTTCTTT	CARSCHREHTEAFF
TRBV7-2	-	TRBJ2-3	-	TGTGCCAGCAGCGAGGACAGTACTAGCACAGATACGCAGTATTTT	CASSEDSTSTDTQYF
TRBV6-5	TRBD2	TRBJ2-7	-	TGTGCCAGCAGCGGGACTAGCGGCTCCTACGAGCAGTACTTC	CASSGTSGSYEQYF
TRBV29-1	TRBD2	TRBJ2-4	-	TGCAGCGTTGAACTACCCCCGGGGGGACTAGCGGGAGCTTGGGCCAAAAACAGTCAGTACTTC	CSVELPPGGLAGAWAKNSQYF
TRBV4-3	TRBD2	TRBJ2-5	-	TGCGCCAGCAGCCCCGGGGCGGGAGGGCCGGAGACCCAGTACTTC	CASSPGAGGPETQYF
TRBV4-1	TRBD1	TRBJ2-5	-	TGCGCCAGCAGCCTGGGACAGGGCTTCGGGCAGTACTTC	CASSLGQGFGQYF
TRBV29-1	-	TRBJ2-2	-	TGCAGCGTTGCGTCAGGGTCGGCCACCGGGGAGCTGTTTTTT	CSVASGSATGELFF
TRBV27	TRBD1	TRBJ1-2	-	TGTGCCAGCAGCCAGGGACAGCACTATGGCTACACCTTC	CASSQGQHYGYTF
TRBV4-3	TRBD2	TRBJ2-7	-	TGCGCCAGCAGCCAGGGACTAGCGGGGGGCTACGAGCAGTACTTC	CASSQGLAGGYEQYF
TRBV5-4	TRBD2	TRBJ2-1	-	TGTGCCAGCAGCCCCACTAGCGGGAGCTCCTACAATGAGCAGTTCTTC	CASSPTSGSSYNEQFF
TRBV11-2	TRBD2	TRBJ2-3	-	TGTGCCAGCAGCTCCAGACTAGCGGGAAAAACCCCAAGCACAGATACGCAGTATTTT	CASSSRLAGKTPSTDTQYF
TRBV5-1	TRBD2	TRBJ2-1	-	TGCGCCAGCAGCTTGGCGCCTAGCGGTTATGCTGAGCAGTTCTTC	CASSLAPSGYAEQFF
TRBV6-6	TRBD2	TRBJ2-1	-	TGTGCCAGCAGTTACGCGGGAGGGCCTTGGAATGAGCAGTTCTTC	CASSYAGGPWNEQFF
TRBV4-1	TRBD1	TRBJ2-7	-	TGCGCCAGCAGCCAAGCCTGGGACAGAGCCTACGAGCAGTACTTC	CASSQAWDRAYEQYF
TRBV14	TRBD1	TRBJ2-3	few	TGTGCCAGCAGCCAACAAGGGGGCGGCGTGGATACGCAGTATTTT	CASSQQGGGVDTQYF